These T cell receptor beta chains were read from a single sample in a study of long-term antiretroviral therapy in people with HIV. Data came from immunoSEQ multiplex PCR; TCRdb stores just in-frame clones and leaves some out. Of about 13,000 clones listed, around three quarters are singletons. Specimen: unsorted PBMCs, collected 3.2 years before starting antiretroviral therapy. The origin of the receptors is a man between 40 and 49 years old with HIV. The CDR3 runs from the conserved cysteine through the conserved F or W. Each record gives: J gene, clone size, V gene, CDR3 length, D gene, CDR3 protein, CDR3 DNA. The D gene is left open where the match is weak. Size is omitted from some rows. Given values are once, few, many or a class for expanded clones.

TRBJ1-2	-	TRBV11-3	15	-	CASSSTGRANYGYTF	TGTGCCAGCAGCTCAACGGGCAGGGCTAACTATGGCTACACCTTC
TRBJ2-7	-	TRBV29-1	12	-	CSVGRSSYEQYF	TGCAGCGTTGGGCGCTCCTCCTACGAGCAGTACTTC
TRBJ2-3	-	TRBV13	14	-	CASSLGSGVNTQYF	TGTGCCAGCAGCTTAGGGTCGGGGGTAAATACGCAGTATTTT
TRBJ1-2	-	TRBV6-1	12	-	CASRGPLYGYTF	TGTGCCAGCAGGGGACCCTTGTATGGCTACACCTTC
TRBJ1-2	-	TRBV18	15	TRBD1	CASSPTRGQGTGYTF	TGTGCCAGCTCACCAACCCGAGGACAGGGTACGGGCTACACCTTC
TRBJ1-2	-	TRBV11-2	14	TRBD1	CASTGGGTGNGYTF	TGTGCCAGCACCGGGGGGGGGACAGGGAATGGCTACACCTTC
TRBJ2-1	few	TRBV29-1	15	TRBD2	CSVPTRLAGGRDQFF	TGCAGCGTGCCTACGAGACTAGCGGGGGGCCGGGACCAGTTCTTC
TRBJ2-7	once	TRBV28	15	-	CASRPPGMGGGEQYF	TGTGCCAGCCGCCCCCCGGGAATGGGGGGCGGCGAGCAGTACTTC
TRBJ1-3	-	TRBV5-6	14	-	CASSLGQAGNTIYF	TGTGCCAGCAGCTTGGGACAGGCTGGAAACACCATATATTTT
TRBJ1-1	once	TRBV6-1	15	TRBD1	CASSAQGAAGTEAFF	TGTGCCAGCAGTGCGCAGGGGGCGGCTGGCACTGAAGCTTTCTTT
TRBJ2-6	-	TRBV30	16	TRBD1	CACGTGYGSGANVLTF	TGTGCCTGCGGGACAGGATACGGATCTGGGGCCAACGTCCTGACTTTC
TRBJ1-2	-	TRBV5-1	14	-	CASSFGSANYGYTF	TGCGCCAGCAGCTTCGGCAGTGCTAACTATGGCTACACCTTC
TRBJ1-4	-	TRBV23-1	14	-	CASSHSPQNEKLFF	TGCGCCAGCAGTCATTCCCCCCAGAATGAAAAACTGTTTTTT
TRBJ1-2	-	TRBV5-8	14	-	CASSLGTTHGGYTF	TGTGCCAGCAGCTTGGGGACAACCCATGGTGGCTACACCTTC
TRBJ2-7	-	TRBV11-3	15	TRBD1	CASSLGWDRSYEQYF	TGTGCCAGCAGCTTAGGATGGGACAGGTCCTACGAGCAGTACTTC
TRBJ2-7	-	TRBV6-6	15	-	CASSPTPGRIYEQYF	TGTGCCAGCAGCCCGACACCGGGACGGATATACGAGCAGTACTTC
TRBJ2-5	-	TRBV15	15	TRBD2	CATSREGLAEETQYF	TGTGCCACCAGCAGGGAAGGACTAGCGGAAGAGACCCAGTACTTC
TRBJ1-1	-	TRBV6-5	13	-	CASSSLLNTEAFF	TGTGCCAGCAGTTCCTTGCTCAACACTGAAGCTTTCTTT
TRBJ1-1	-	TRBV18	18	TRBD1	CASSAKPLGQSMNTEAFF	TGTGCCAGCTCCGCGAAACCTCTGGGACAGAGCATGAACACTGAAGCTTTCTTT
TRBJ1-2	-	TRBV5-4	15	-	CASSFPLEGNYGYTF	TGTGCCAGCAGCTTCCCGCTTGAGGGCAACTATGGCTACACCTTC
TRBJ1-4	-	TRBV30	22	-	CAWSVRSGALIPPDATNEKLFF	TGTGCCTGGAGTGTTAGGTCAGGGGCTTTAATTCCCCCCGATGCAACTAATGAAAAACTGTTTTTT
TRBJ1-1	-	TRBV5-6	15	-	CASSRRTERNTEAFF	TGTGCCAGCAGCCGCCGGACGGAACGGAACACTGAAGCTTTCTTT
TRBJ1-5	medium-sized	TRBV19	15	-	CASTMGVMSNQPQHF	TGTGCCAGTACCATGGGGGTAATGAGCAATCAGCCCCAGCATTTT
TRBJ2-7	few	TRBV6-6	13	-	CASSFRPDYEQYF	TGTGCCAGCAGTTTTAGACCGGACTACGAGCAGTACTTC
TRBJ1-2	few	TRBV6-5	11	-	CASRSNYGYTF	TGTGCCAGCAGGTCCAACTATGGCTACACCTTC
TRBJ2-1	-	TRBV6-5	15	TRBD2	CASKGSGGGYNEQFF	TGTGCCAGCAAGGGGAGTGGGGGGGGGTACAATGAGCAGTTCTTC
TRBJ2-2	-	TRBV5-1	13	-	CASSWMGAGELFF	TGCGCCAGCAGCTGGATGGGGGCCGGGGAGCTGTTTTTT
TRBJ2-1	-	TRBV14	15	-	CASSQPERSYNEQFF	TGTGCCAGCAGCCAACCCGAGAGGTCCTACAATGAGCAGTTCTTC
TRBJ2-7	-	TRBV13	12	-	CASSLGQFEQYF	TGTGCCAGCAGCTTAGGGCAGTTCGAGCAGTACTTC
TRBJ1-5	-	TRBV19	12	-	CASRGGNQPQHF	TGTGCCAGTAGGGGGGGGAATCAGCCCCAGCATTTT
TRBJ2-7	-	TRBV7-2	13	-	CASSLARHYEQYF	TGTGCCAGCAGCTTAGCGCGACACTACGAGCAGTACTTC
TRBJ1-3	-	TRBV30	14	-	CAWRGAFSGNTIYF	TGTGCCTGGAGGGGGGCCTTCTCTGGAAACACCATATATTTT
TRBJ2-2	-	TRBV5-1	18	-	CASMQRTAFPTYTGELFF	TGCGCCAGCATGCAGAGGACAGCCTTCCCTACTTACACCGGGGAGCTGTTTTTT
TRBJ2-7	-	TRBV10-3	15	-	CAISERPGGPYEQYF	TGTGCCATCAGTGAGCGGCCAGGGGGGCCCTACGAGCAGTACTTC
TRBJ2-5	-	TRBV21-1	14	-	CASSTGGRKETQYF	TGTGCCAGCAGCACTGGGGGGAGGAAAGAGACCCAGTACTTC
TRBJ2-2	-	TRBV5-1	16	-	CASSLEPGLNTGELFF	TGCGCCAGCAGCTTGGAGCCGGGACTGAACACCGGGGAGCTGTTTTTT
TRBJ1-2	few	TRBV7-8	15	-	CASSPRVGQAHGYTF	TGTGCCAGCAGCCCGAGGGTAGGGCAGGCCCATGGCTACACCTTC
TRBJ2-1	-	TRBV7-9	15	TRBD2	CASSPDGTSGNEQFF	TGTGCCAGCAGCCCTGACGGGACTAGCGGGAATGAGCAGTTCTTC
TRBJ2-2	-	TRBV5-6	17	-	CASSLGQGGDNGGELFF	TGTGCCAGCAGCTTGGGCCAGGGAGGCGATAATGGCGGGGAGCTGTTTTTT
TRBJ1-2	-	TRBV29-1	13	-	CSVEGLANYGYTF	TGCAGCGTTGAGGGTTTAGCTAACTATGGCTACACCTTC
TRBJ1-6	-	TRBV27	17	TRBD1	CASRLDRESGWDSPLHF	TGTGCCAGCAGATTGGACAGGGAGTCAGGGTGGGATTCACCCCTCCACTTT
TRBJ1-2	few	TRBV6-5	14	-	CASSYGKGSYGYTF	TGTGCCAGCAGTTACGGGAAGGGGAGTTATGGCTACACCTTC
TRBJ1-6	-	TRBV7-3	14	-	CASSPGGGNSPLHF	TGTGCCAGCAGCCCTGGGGGCGGCAATTCACCCCTCCACTTT
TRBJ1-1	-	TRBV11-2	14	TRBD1	CASSSYRGLTEAFF	TGTGCCAGCAGCTCCTACAGGGGGCTCACTGAAGCTTTCTTT
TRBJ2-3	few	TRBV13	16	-	CASSLESHQGTDTQYF	TGTGCCAGCAGCTTAGAAAGCCATCAAGGAACAGATACGCAGTATTTT
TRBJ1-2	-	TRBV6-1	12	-	CASTWGSYGYTF	TGTGCCAGCACTTGGGGTTCCTATGGCTACACCTTC
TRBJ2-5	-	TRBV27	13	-	CASSHGRGSTQYF	TGTGCCAGCAGCCACGGTAGGGGGTCGACCCAGTACTTC
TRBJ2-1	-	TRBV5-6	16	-	CASSLGTTYSYNEQFF	TGTGCCAGCAGCTTGGGGACCACCTACTCCTACAATGAGCAGTTCTTC
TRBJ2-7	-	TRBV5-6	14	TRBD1	CASSPTGASYEQYF	TGTGCCAGCAGCCCGACAGGGGCTTCCTACGAGCAGTACTTC
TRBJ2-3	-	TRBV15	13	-	CATSYDSTDTQYF	TGTGCCACCAGCTATGACAGCACAGATACGCAGTATTTT
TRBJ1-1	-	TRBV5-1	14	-	CASSRDALNTEAFF	TGCGCCAGCAGTCGAGACGCCCTGAACACTGAAGCTTTCTTT
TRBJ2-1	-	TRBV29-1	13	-	CSVVGLRENEQFF	TGCAGCGTTGTAGGTCTTCGGGAGAATGAGCAGTTCTTC
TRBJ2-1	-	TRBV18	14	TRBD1	CASSPLGQGNEQFF	TGTGCCAGCTCACCTCTCGGACAGGGGAATGAGCAGTTCTTC